This entry features one TCR beta chain sequence. Its target is not known. At the survey level, the v3.0 immunoSEQ assay was run. Target depth was about 35,000-55,000 T-cell genomes per sample. Assay: immunoSEQ multiplex PCR; the TCRdb copy retains only in-frame clones and omits some. The repertoire has some 23,000 clones, 65% to 80% of them found once; the top ten carry around 4.8%. The data originate from a study of long-term antiretroviral therapy in people with HIV. Study-level findings and limits: Following ART, diversity rose but still fell short of transplant donor controls. Every time point showed a repertoire led by clones expanded before ART. Viral resistance, ART adherence and therapy changes all lacked available data.

Sequencing was performed on unsorted PBMCs, taken 0.5 years after starting antiretroviral therapy. This clonotype originated in a woman aged 40 to 50 with HIV.

In DNA, the CDR3 is TGTGCCAGCAGCCTACCCAAGGGGGGCCTAGGGGGCTACACCTTC. Residues: CASSLPKGGLGGYTF. V usage is TRBV7-2 and J usage is TRBJ1-2; a possible D gene is TRBD1 (6 bases). The CDR3 totals 15 residues. CDR1 SGHTA and CDR2 FQGNSA come from the germline V gene. Trimming shortened V by 5 bases and J by 8 bases, and 21 bases separated the two germline ends.